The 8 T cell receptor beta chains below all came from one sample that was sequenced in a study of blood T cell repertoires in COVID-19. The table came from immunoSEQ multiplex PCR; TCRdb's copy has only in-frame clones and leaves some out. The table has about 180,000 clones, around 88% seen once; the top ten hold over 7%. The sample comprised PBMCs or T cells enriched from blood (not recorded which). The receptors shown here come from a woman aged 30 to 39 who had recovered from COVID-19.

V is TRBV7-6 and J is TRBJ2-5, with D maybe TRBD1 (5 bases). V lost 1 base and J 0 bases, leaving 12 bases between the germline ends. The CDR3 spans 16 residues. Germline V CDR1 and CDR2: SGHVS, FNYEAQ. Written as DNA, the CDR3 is TGTGCCAGCAGCTTAGATGGCAGGGCGTACCAAGAGACCCAGTACTTC. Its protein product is CASSLDGRAYQETQYF. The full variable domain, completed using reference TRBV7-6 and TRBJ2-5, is GAGVSQSPRYKVTKRGQDVALRCDPISGHVSLYWYRQALGQGPEFLTYFNYEAQQDKSGLPNDRFSAERPEGSISTLTIQRTEQRDSAMYRCASSLDGRAYQETQYFGPGTRLLVL.

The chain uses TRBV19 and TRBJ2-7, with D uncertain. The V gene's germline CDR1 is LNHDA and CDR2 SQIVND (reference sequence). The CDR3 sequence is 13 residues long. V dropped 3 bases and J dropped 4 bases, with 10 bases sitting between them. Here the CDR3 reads CASSIDTDYEQYF. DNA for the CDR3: TGTGCCAGTAGTATCGACACCGATTACGAGCAGTACTTC.

The CDR3 reads CASSQDSSGGQETQYF. CDR3 DNA sequence: TGTGCCAGCAGCCAAGATTCTTCCGGCGGACAAGAGACCCAGTACTTC. This chain links TRBV4-2 with TRBJ2-5, with D uncertain. Germline V gives CDR1 LGHNA, CDR2 YNFKEQ. CDR3 length equals 16 residues. V was pared by 0 bases and J by 2 bases, with 13 bases between.

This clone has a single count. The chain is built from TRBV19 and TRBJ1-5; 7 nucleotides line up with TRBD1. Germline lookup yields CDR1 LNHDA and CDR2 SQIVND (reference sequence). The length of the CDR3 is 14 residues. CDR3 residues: CATTDRVSNQPQHF. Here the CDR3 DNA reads TGTGCTACTACCGACAGGGTCAGCAATCAGCCCCAGCATTTT. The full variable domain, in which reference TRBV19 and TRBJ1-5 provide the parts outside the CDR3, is DGGITQSPKYLFRKEGQNVTLSCEQNLNHDAMYWYRQDPGQGLRLIYYSQIVNDFQKGDIAEGYSVSREKKESFPLTVTSAQKNPTAFYLCATTDRVSNQPQHFGDGTRLSIL.

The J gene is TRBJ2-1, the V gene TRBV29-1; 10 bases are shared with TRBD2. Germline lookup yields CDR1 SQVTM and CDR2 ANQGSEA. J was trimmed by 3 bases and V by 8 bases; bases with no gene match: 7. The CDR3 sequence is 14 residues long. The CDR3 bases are TGCAGCATGGAGCGGGAGGGACACTACAATGAGCAGTTCTTC. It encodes CSMEREGHYNEQFF.

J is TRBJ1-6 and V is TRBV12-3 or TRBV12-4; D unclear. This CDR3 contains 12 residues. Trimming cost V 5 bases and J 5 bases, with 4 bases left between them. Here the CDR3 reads CASSENNSPLHF. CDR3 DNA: TGTGCCAGCAGTGAGAATAATTCACCCCTCCACTTT.

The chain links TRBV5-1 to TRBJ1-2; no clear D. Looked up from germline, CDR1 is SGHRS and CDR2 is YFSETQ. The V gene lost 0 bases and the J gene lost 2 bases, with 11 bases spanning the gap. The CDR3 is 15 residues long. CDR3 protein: CASSLAGRENYGYTF. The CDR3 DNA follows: TGCGCCAGCAGCTTGGCCGGAAGGGAGAACTATGGCTACACCTTC.

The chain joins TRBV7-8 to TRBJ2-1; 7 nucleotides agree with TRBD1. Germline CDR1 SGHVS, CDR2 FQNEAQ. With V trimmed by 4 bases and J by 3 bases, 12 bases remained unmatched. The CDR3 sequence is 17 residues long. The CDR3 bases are TGTGCCAGCAGCTCTCACAGGGGTGGACCAATCTACAATGAGCAGTTCTTC. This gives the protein CASSSHRGGPIYNEQFF.